The clone carrying this TCR beta chain has more than one count but fewer than ten. The CDR3 loop spans 15 amino acids. From germline, CDR1 is MNHEY and CDR2 SMNVEV (reference sequence). V was clipped by 3 bases and J by 1 base, with 12 bases between them. This record comes from a study of CD8+ T cells in alopecia areata. RNA extraction was followed by reverse transcription into cDNA, which acted as the sequencing template. TCRdb's copy holds only in-frame clones and misses some; the assay was immunoSEQ multiplex PCR. The repertoire holds 100,000 to 150,000 clones, approximately 48% seen once, with over 15% in the top ten.

The rearrangement joins TRBV27 to TRBJ1-1, with a possible D match to TRBD1 (5 bases). The source material was CD8+ T cells sorted from blood, sampled at week 0. This TCR was sampled from a human donor with alopecia areata. CDR3 loop: CASSLMGRWNTEAFF. CDR3 bases: TGTGCCAGCAGTTTGATGGGACGCTGGAACACTGAAGCTTTCTTT.